This T cell receptor (beta chain) comes out of a study of shared clonotypes between healthy human individuals (dated by TCRdb to 2020 to 2021). In the study overall: A couple of women and a few men aged 18 to 49 years were included in the cohort. Blood TCR repertoires of about 5 healthy adults were deeply sequenced to estimate repertoire size and the extent of clonotype sharing between individuals. For each donor, three plates each were used for CD4 naive and CD4 memory, two plates were used for CD8 naive, and one plate was used for CD8 memory. Each donor's leukapheresis produced roughly between roughly 0.85 and 9 billion PBMCs. Different laboratories and diverse techniques were used to prepare libraries and sequence TCR repertoires, to increase sequencing depth and limit assay-specific biases.

Notes on this clone: Its antigen target is currently unknown. The input lacks base qualities; no much larger clone sits a single base away.

Donors were healthy HIV-negative adults with no recently reported acute infections or vaccinations. Every donor was a Caucasian adult living in Nashville, Tennessee, USA. Magnetic negative selection was used to enrich CD4+ T cells, after which naive cells were positively selected on CD45RA and the negative fraction became the memory subset. Blood was collected by leukapheresis, and PBMCs were isolated by Ficoll-Histopaque density gradient centrifugation and then cryopreserved in liquid nitrogen vapor phase. Analytical flow cytometry was used to check the purity and quantity of each magnetically sorted T cell population. Genomic DNA was isolated from each sorted fraction and quantified by UV absorbance on a Nanodrop 2000c. Overall study outcomes, separate from this receptor: Because the study included a small number of donors, the genetic and exposure-history diversity represented was limited. Compared with non-shared clonotypes, the clonotypes found in all four sorted-subset donors had higher generation probabilities. Rarefaction of sorted-subset datasets indicated incomplete sequencing despite the large sequencing depth. Sampling was restricted to blood, and TCR repertoires in tissues likely differ from the TCR repertoires found in blood. Naive subsets generally had larger estimated clonotype richness than memory subsets did. Pairwise subsampling indicated that sequencing depth was expected to affect the degree of clonotype sharing among donors. Across a handful of donors, approximately 5% of naive CD4, around 3.3% of naive CD8, 2.3% of memory CD4, and approximately 0.4% of memory CD8 clonotypes were shared.

Measured from the cysteine to the phenylalanine, the CDR3 is 15 residues long. Of all the DNA, just the CDR3 is kept, 45 bases in frame from base 1. Here V drops 4 bases and J drops 6 bases, and the junction holds 8 bases not matched to any gene. Via the germline V gene, CDR1 is SGHRS and CDR2 YFSETQ. Using the deep immunoSEQ assay, multiplex PCR amplified TCR CDR3 regions from genomic DNA. For each cell subset, the extracted genomic DNA was distributed evenly across all wells of several immunoSEQ 96-well plates, and each plate served as one replicate. For sorted subsets, roughly 200 ng genomic DNA, equal to some 30,000 T cell genomes, was loaded into each replicate PCR. The purified libraries were quantified using a Qubit 3.0 fluorometer, sized with a Bioanalyzer 2100, and then quantified again using the KAPA Library Quantification kit. Every immunoSEQ 96-well plate was sequenced on a separate single-read 150-cycle Illumina NextSeq 550 flow cell. Per the authors' processing: Because only junctional sequences without quality scores were contained in the immunoSEQ output, filtering matching that applied to full-length reads could not be performed. Sequences were annotated with PyIR, a Python wrapper for IgBLAST v1.9, using IMGT germline references to assign V/J genes and CDR3. Any read was removed if the V/J assignment was weak (E-value above 1e-6), the CDR3 was missing, or the read contained stop codons, out-of-frame junctions, or ambiguous translated residues. V3J clonotypes were defined by identical inferred V gene, J gene, and CDR3 amino acid sequence. To compute the percentage overlap between repertoires, the number of shared unique clonotypes was divided by the size of the smaller repertoire. Repertoire richness was assessed with RTK rarefaction, the Chao1 estimator, and Recon v2.1 estimates of unobserved clonotypes. Generation probabilities were computed with OLGA for all TCRbeta clonotypes obtained by the gDNA method from several donors. In its TCRdb copy, this immuneACCESS table keeps in-frame sequences only and misses some clones. Where compared with another copy, unresolved V genes explain less than half of these, and the others have no known cause. The V and J calls and clone size come from that table; D and trimming were worked out from the DNA. The sample includes 1.4 million to 1.5 million clones, with approximately 96% observed a single time. The top ten hold roughly 1.2% of the sample.

This receptor chain uses TRBV5-1 and TRBJ2-1, and TRBD2 matches 9 of the central bases. The material sequenced was naive CD4+ T cells sorted from blood. The label giving this sample's cell subset or site can be read as: CD45RA+ positively selected. The receptor's source is a man aged 25-45 years in good health. The sequenced DNA is TGCGCCAGCAGCCCAGCCGGGACTAGCACCAATGAGCAGTTCTTC. It translates as CASSPAGTSTNEQFF. Supplemented by the reference TRBV5-1 and TRBJ2-1 proteins around the CDR3, the complete variable domain is KAGVTQTPRYLIKTRGQQVTLSCSPISGHRSVSWYQQTPGQGLQFLFEYFSETQRNKGNFPGRFSGRQFSNSRSEMNVSTLELGDSALYLCASSPAGTSTNEQFFGPGTRLTVL.